Ten or more counts support the clone carrying this TCR beta chain. Its specificity is unknown. The data were taken from a study of T-cell memory formation after mild COVID-19. Sample barcodes and UMIs were carried by the TCR alpha and TCR beta cDNA libraries that 5'RACE generated with constant-segment primers. TCRdb called the 5' RACE reads again in MiXCR, with one record for every CDR3 protein. Of fewer than 150,000 distinct CDR3 sequences listed, about 15% were seen once; the top ten hold 5% to 5.5%. Study-wide results and limits: Nothing confirmed that second-wave clones peaking on day 37 were specific for SARS-CoV-2.

Trimming pared 2 bases from V and 2 bases from J, leaving 11 bases between. CDR3 length equals 15 residues. The germline CDR1 and CDR2 sequences are PRHDT and FYEKMQ (reference sequence). The sequencing sample was made of PBMCs or a T cell subset sorted from them (not recorded which). This clonotype was sampled from a man between 18 and 29 years old who had mild COVID-19 (a few samples of this study predate the infection). Cell type and time point are not known. This sequence joins TRBV13 and TRBJ2-3, with D tentatively TRBD1 or TRBD2 (5 bases each). CDR3 nucleotides: TGTGCCAGCAGCTTATGGGGACCGAACACAGATACGCAGTATTTT. It is translated as CASSLWGPNTDTQYF.